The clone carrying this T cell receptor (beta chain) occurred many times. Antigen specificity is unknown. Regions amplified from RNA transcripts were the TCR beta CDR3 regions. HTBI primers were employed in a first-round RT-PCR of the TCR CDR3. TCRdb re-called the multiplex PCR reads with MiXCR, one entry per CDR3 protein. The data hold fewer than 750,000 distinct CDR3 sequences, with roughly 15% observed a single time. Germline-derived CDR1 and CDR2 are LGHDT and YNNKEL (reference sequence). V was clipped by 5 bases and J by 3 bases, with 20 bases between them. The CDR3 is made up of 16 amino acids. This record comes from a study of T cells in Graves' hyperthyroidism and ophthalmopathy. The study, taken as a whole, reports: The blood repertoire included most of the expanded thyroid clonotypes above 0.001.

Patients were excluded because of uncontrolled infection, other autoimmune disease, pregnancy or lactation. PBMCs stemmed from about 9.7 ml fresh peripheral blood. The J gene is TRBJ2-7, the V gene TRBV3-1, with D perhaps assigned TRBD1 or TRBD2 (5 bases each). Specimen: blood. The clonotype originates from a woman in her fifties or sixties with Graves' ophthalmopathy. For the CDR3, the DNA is TGTGCCAGCAGCTCAACAGAACCGGGACGGCACTACGAGCAGTACTTC. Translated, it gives CASSSTEPGRHYEQYF.